The clone carrying this T cell receptor (beta chain) was counted only a few times. Antigen specificity is unknown. The sample belongs to a study of molecular identifiers for immune sequencing clone quantification. The CDR3 loop spans 13 amino acids. Trimming removed 6 bases from V and 3 bases from J, with 12 bases in between. Germline assignment: CDR1 MGHRA and CDR2 YSYEKL. Broader study findings: Amid around 980,000 naive cells, spiked Jurkat TCR RNA from one cell was reportedly still detectable.

TCRdb independently ran MiXCR on the PCR reads; one entry per CDR3 protein. The table has approximately 320,000 distinct CDR3 sequences, roughly a quarter seen once. Between roughly 20,000 and 1,100,000 sorted cells, with 10%, 30% or 50% RNA, yielded naive CD8 libraries. The receptor was isolated from a human donor in good health. Some libraries in this study had Jurkat cell RNA spiked in. This sequence joins TRBV4-1 and TRBJ2-7; possibly TRBD1 for D (6 bases). The sample consisted of naive CD8+ T cells from blood, with Jurkat cell RNA spiked in. As for subset: FACS-sorted CD8+CD4-CCR7+CD45RA+ naive T cells. The CDR3 region is CASSSDRHYEQYF. Written as DNA, the CDR3 is TGCGCCAGCAGTTCCGACAGGCACTACGAGCAGTACTTC.